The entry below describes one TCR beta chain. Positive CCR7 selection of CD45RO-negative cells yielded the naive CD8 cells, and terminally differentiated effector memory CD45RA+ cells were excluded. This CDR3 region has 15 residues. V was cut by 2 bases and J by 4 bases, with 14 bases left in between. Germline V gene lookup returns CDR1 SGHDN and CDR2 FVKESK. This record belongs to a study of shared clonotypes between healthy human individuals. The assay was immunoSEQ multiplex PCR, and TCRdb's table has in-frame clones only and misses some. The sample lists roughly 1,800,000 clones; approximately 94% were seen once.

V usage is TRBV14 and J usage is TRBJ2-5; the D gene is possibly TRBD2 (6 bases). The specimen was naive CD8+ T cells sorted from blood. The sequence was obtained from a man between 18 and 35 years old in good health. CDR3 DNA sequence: TGTGCCAGCAGCCAACGCTTTGTCGGGGGAGAGACCCAGTACTTC. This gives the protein CASSQRFVGGETQYF.